Described below is a single T cell receptor (beta chain) sequence and its context. Ten or more counts support this clonotype. The clone's antigen remains unknown. Nothing much larger sits one base from this clone, and base qualities are not available. This entry belongs to a study of regulatory T cells in long-lasting Graves disease (dated by TCRdb to about 2021). In terms of the full investigation: Antithyroid drugs had been taken for less than 3 months by newly diagnosed Graves' disease patients. This study used TCR sequencing and RNA sequencing of peripheral blood to compare persistent Graves' disease patients against newly diagnosed Graves' disease patients. The study took place in China and was registered as a clinical trial. A total of 33 samples were covered by TCR sequencing, comprising some 13 persistent and 20 newly diagnosed Graves' disease patients. Study-level results and caveats: Preferential use of TRBV28, TRBJ1-2 and TRBJ2-5 was observed in persistent disease, whereas TRBV20-1 and TRBJ2-1 were favored in newly diagnosed disease. More public clonotypes were shared among persistent patients (around 2,600) than among newly diagnosed patients (more than 950). Persistent Graves' disease patients showed lower TCR Shannon entropy and fewer highly expanded clones than newly diagnosed patients, suggesting clonal expansion. Only peripheral blood was studied, because thyroid tissue, the primary lesion, was inaccessible. The authors noted that the small sample size was a limitation that may lower accuracy. Sequencing and analysis were limited to the TCR beta chain.

V loses 5 bases, J loses 2 bases, and the germline ends lie 13 bases apart. Taken from cysteine to phenylalanine, the CDR3 has 16 residues. Only CDR3 DNA is held: 48 bases, read in frame from base 1. This specimen's time point label, per the study, means: newly diagnosed GD, antithyroid drugs for less than 3 months. RNA was extracted from PBMCs in TRIzol for both TCR sequencing and RNA sequencing. Graves' disease was diagnosed according to American Thyroid Association guidelines. Patients for the study were recruited at an endocrinology department in Xi'an, China. Each patient gave 7.5 to 10 milliliters of peripheral blood, collected in an EDTA anticoagulant tube. PBMCs were isolated by Ficoll Paque Plus density gradient separation without further T cell sorting. RNA quality was checked with an Agilent 2100 Bioanalyzer and agarose gel, and concentration with a NanoDrop 2000. The method behind the library was multiplex PCR. The sequencing machine was an Illumina HiSeq 4000. iRepertoire HTBI primers and Arm-PCR amplification of CDR3 regions were used to construct TCR beta libraries. Before sequencing, the PCR products underwent gel purification. The authors' analysis ran thus. Gene usage analysis of CDR3 amino acid clonotypes relied on the 60 or so TRBV and around 13 TRBJ segments identified across samples. Filtered high-quality paired reads were merged into contigs using COPE and FqMerger. BLAST was used to align contigs to IMGT TRBV, TRBD and TRBJ reference genes, with CDR3 defined following IMGT. Any clonotype with a frequency above 0.1% was counted as a highly expanded clone. Shannon entropy was used to measure repertoire diversity, and the Gini coefficient was used to measure V-J evenness. A clonotype found in more than one individual was treated as public. TCRdb reprocessing: public reads trimmed at Q25 with fastp, clones called with MiXCR, in-frame beta chains kept. Every distinct CDR3 protein forms one entry, paired with its most common genes and DNA. The V and J calls were determined by TCRdb, not by the authors. The sample table lists about 540,000 distinct CDR3 sequences, about 14% of them with a count of one. The ten top clones hold over 7.5% of the sample.

The data also belong to a second study, concerning T cells in Graves' hyperthyroidism and ophthalmopathy. Per the second study: A patient counted as having stable Graves' hyperthyroidism if no progression to ophthalmopathy occurred over 18 months of follow-up. Hyperthyroidism patients were newly diagnosed, had a disease duration of under 2 months, and were aged 18 to 65 years. The study excluded patients with uncontrolled infections, other autoimmune diseases, pregnancy or lactation. Diagnoses relied on clinical symptoms, serum thyroxine and TRAb, thyroid ultrasound and orbital computed tomography. For the first round of RT-PCR on the TCR CDR3, the HTBI primer set was used together with the Qiagen OneStep RT-PCR kit. Most expanded thyroid clonotypes (frequency above 0.001) were also found in blood, which suggests that blood repertoires may mirror thyroid immune responses. A 13 V-J signature model separated ophthalmopathy from stable hyperthyroidism, with over 85% sensitivity and 81.08% specificity in cross-validation and 80%/75% in testing. In validation, progression to ophthalmopathy was predicted by the model with 65% to 71% sensitivity and 72% to 85% specificity, a median of approximately 7.1 months before onset. To identify TCR V-J signatures that set the groups apart, the researchers used a discovery cohort of 100 patients, made up of 43 with Graves' ophthalmopathy and approximately 57 with stable Graves' hyperthyroidism. An independent validation cohort of fewer than 20 hyperthyroidism patients and more than 15 patients who later progressed to ophthalmopathy tested prospective prediction of ophthalmopathy. The approximately 100 discovery patients were randomly split 7:3 into training and test sets. In addition, the study compared T-cell repertoires in thyroid tissue and in blood from roughly six Graves' hyperthyroidism patients. Following sampling, methimazole starting at 30 mg daily was given to hyperthyroidism patients, and high-dose intravenous methylprednisolone was given to ophthalmopathy patients. Libraries were constructed in a second round of multiplex PCR, after which size selection and purification were carried out. Paired-end sequencing of the libraries was performed with 100 bp reads on an Illumina HiSeq2000. SOAPnuke was used to process the raw data, removing reads that contained adapters or uncalled bases, had a mean Phred below 15, or lacked an exact match to the constant primer or identifier. High-quality paired reads were merged with COPE v1.2.5, and unique nucleotide sequences were defined as clonotypes. MiTCR v1.1 was used to align clonotypes to the IMGT TRBV, TRBD and TRBJ reference segments. Analysis was restricted to V-J combinations with a frequency above 0.0001, which covered roughly 99% of repertoires. A TCS score was defined as the ratio between F50 (clonal expansion) and ExV (chaos), using BLOSUM62-based TCRdist between CDR3 peptides within each V-J. Welch's t-statistics and random forest reduced roughly 500 V-J features to under 15, which were used in a naive Bayes classifier (R e1071). No statistical method was used to set the sample size in advance, and investigators knew the group allocation. The paper describes TCR Vbeta CDR3 sequencing of 120 to 150 peripheral blood samples, made up of roughly 45 ophthalmopathy patients, 70 to 75 hyperthyroidism patients and about 17 progressor patients.

The V and J genes are TRBV12-3 or TRBV12-4 and TRBJ2-6, with TRBD2 as a weak D call on 6 bases. The starting material was peripheral blood mononuclear cells (PBMCs), obtained at new diagnosis, from a patient treated with antithyroid drugs. The receptor was isolated from a young man with Graves disease. Donor details come from another sample of the same person, matched by shared clones. The CDR3 protein: CASSPGVRAGANVLTF. The DNA is as follows: TGTGCCAGCAGTCCGGGAGTCAGGGCTGGGGCCAACGTCCTGACTTTC.